A single sample is the source of the 2 T cell receptor beta chains below, sequenced in a study of T cells after yellow fever vaccination. TCRdb itself ran the 5' RACE reads through MiXCR, one entry per CDR3 protein. The data show a few hundred thousand distinct CDR3 sequences, about 15% seen once. This specimen was PBMCs, taken 5 to 6 days after the first yellow fever vaccination. The receptors here all came from a man younger than 35 who received the YFV17D yellow fever vaccine.

This clonotype came up a few times. This chain uses TRBV7-9 with TRBJ2-3; 9 nucleotides match TRBD1. After removal of 3 bases from V and 6 bases from J, the junction contained 10 bases not matched to a gene. This CDR3 is 16 amino acids long. From germline, CDR1 is SEHNR and CDR2 FQNEAQ (reference sequence). CDR3 in DNA: TGTGCCAGCAGCTTGGGACAGGGACCCAAAGTGGATACGCAGTATTTT. Translated: CASSLGQGPKVDTQYF.

The CDR3 DNA is TGCAGTGCTAGATCCCGTTCCTCCTACGAGCAGTACGTC. It encodes CSARSRSSYEQYV. V gene TRBV20-1 combines with J gene TRBJ2-7, with D hard to call. The V gene lost 2 bases and the J gene lost 0 bases, with 8 bases spanning the gap. Germline V gene lookup returns CDR1 DFQATT and CDR2 SNEGSKA (reference sequence). The CDR3 has 13 residues.